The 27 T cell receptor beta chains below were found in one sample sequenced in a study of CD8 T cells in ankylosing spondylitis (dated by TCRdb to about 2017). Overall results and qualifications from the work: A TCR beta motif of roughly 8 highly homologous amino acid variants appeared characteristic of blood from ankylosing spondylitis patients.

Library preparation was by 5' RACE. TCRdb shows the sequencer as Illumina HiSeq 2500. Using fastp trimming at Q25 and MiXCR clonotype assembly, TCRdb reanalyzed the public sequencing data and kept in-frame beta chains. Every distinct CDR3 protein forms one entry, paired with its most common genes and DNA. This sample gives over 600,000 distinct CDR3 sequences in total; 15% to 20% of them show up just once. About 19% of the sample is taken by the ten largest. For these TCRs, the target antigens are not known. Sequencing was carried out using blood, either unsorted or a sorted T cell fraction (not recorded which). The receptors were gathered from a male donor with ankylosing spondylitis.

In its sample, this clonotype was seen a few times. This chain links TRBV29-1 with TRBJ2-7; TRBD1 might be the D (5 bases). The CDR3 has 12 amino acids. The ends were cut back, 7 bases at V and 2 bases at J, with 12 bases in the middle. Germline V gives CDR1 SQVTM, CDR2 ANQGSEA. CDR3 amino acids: CSAAGKAYEQYF. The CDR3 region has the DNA TGCAGCGCAGCAGGGAAGGCCTACGAGCAGTACTTC.

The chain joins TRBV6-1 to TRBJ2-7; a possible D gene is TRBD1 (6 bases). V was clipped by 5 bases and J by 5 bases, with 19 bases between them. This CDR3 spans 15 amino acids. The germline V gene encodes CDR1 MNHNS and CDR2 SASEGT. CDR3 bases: TGTGCCAGCAGTCCACGCCCCCAGGGGAACCACGAGCAGTACTTC. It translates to CASSPRPQGNHEQYF.

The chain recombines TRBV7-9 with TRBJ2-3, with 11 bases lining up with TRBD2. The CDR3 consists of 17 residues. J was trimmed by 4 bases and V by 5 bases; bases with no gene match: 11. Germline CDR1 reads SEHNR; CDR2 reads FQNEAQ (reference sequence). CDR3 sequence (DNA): TGTGCCAGCAGCCCTCTAGCGGGGGGCCTTTCTTCAGATACGCAGTATTTT. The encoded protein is CASSPLAGGLSSDTQYF.

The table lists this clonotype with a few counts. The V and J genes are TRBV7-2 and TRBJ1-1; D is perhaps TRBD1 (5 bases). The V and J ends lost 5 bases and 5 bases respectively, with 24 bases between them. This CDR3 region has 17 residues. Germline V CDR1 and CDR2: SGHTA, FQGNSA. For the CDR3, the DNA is TGTGCCAGCAGCCCCCAGGGTACCGTGCGTTTGCGGACTGAAGCTTTCTTT. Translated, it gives CASSPQGTVRLRTEAFF.

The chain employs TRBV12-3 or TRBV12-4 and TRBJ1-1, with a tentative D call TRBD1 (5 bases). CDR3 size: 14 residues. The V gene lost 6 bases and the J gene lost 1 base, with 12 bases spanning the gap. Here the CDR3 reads CASSPLGTNTEAFF. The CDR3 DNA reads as TGTGCCAGCAGCCCTCTGGGGACGAACACTGAAGCTTTCTTT.

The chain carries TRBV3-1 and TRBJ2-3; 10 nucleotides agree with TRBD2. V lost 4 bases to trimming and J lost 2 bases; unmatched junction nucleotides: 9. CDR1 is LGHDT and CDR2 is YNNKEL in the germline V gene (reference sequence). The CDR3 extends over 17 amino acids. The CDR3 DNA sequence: TGTGCCAGCAGCCCGAGCATAGCGGGAGGCCTCACAGATACGCAGTATTTT. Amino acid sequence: CASSPSIAGGLTDTQYF.

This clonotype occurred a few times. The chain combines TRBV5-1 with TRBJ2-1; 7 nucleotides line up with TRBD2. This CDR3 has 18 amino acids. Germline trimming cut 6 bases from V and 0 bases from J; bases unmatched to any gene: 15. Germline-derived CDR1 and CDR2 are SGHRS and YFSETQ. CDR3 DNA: TGCGCCAGCAACCCCCTCCCTAGCGGATCTAGCTCCTACAATGAGCAGTTCTTC. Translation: CASNPLPSGSSSYNEQFF.

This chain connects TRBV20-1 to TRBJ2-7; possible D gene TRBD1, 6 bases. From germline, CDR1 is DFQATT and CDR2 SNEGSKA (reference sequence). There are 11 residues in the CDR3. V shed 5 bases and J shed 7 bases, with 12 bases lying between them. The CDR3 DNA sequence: TGCAGTGCTTCGGACAGCCCAGAGCAGTACTTC. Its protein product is CSASDSPEQYF.

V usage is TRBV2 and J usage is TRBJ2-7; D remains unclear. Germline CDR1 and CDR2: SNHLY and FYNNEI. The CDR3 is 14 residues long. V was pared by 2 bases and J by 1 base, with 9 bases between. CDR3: CASSESAFSYEQYF. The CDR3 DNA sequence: TGTGCCAGCAGTGAATCTGCTTTTTCCTACGAGCAGTACTTC.

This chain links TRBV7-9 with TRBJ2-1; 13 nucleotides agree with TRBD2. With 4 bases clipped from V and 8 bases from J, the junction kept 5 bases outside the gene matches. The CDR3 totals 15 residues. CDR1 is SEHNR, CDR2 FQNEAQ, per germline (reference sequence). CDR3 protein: CASSWTSGGEDEQFF. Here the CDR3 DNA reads TGTGCCAGCAGCTGGACTAGCGGGGGAGAGGATGAGCAGTTCTTC.

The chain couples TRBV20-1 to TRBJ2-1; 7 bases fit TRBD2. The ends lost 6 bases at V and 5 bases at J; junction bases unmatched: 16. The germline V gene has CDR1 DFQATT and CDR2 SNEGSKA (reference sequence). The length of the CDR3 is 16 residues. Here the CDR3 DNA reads TGCAGTGCCTTCAACTCCCTAAGCGGGGCCAACAATGAGCAGTTCTTC. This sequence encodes CSAFNSLSGANNEQFF.

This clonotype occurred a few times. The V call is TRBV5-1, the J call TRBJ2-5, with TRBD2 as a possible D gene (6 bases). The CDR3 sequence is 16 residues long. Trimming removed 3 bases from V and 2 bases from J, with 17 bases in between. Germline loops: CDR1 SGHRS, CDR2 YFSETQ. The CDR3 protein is CASSSADYPKQETQYF. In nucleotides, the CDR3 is TGCGCCAGCAGCTCCGCGGACTACCCTAAACAAGAGACCCAGTACTTC.

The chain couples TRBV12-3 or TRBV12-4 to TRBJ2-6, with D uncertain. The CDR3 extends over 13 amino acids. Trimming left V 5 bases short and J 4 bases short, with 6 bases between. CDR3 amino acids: CASSNLGANVLTF. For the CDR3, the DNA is TGTGCCAGCAGTAACCTAGGGGCCAACGTCCTGACTTTC.

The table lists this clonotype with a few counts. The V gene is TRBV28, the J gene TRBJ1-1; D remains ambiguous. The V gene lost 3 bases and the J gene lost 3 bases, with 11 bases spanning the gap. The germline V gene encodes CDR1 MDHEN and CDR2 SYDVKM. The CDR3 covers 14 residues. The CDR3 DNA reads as TGTGCCAGCAGTTTGAGGGCCCCATACACTGAAGCTTTCTTT. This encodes CASSLRAPYTEAFF.

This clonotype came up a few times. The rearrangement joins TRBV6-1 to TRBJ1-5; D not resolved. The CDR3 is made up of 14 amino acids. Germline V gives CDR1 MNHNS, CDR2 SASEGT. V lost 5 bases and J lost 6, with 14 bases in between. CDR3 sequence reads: CASSRAGVGQPQHF. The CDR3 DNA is TGTGCCAGCAGTAGAGCGGGCGTTGGTCAGCCCCAGCATTTT.

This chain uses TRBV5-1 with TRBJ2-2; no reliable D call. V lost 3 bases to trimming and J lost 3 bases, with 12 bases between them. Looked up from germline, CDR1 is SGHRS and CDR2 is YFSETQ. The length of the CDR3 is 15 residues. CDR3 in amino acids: CASSSSPSDTGELFF. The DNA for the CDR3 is TGCGCCAGCAGCTCCTCCCCTTCGGACACCGGGGAGCTGTTTTTT.

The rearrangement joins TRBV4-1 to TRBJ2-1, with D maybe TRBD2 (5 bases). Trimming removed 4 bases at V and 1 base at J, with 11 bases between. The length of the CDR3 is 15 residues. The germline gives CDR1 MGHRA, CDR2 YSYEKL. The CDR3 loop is CASSLSAVSYNEQFF. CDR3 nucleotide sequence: TGCGCCAGCAGCCTCTCAGCGGTTTCCTACAATGAGCAGTTCTTC.

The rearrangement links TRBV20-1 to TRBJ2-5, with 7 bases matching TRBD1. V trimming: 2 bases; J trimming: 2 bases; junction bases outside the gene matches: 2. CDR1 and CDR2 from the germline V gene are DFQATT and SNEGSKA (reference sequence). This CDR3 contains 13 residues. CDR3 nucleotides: TGCAGTGCTAGACAGACAGGGCAAGAGACCCAGTACTTC. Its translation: CSARQTGQETQYF.

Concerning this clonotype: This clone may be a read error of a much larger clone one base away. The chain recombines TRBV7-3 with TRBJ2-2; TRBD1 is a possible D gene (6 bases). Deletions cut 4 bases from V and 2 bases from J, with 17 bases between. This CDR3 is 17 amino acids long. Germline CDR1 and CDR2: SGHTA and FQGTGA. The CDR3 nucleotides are TGTGCCAGCAGCTCACCCCCGGGCAGGGGTAACACCGGGGAGCTGTTTTTT. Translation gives CASSSPPGRGNTGELFF. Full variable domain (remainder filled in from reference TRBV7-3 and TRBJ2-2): GAGVSQTPSNKVTEKGKYVELRCDPISGHTALYWYRQSLGQGPEFLIYFQGTGAADDSGLPNDRFFAVRPEGSVSTLKIQRTERGDSAVYLCASSSPPGRGNTGELFFGEGSRLTVL.

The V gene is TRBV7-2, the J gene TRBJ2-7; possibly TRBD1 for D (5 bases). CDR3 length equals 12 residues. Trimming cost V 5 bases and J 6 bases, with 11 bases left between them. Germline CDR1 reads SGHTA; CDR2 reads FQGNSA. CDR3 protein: CASSVRVGEQYF. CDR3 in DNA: TGTGCCAGCAGCGTCAGGGTCGGCGAGCAGTACTTC.

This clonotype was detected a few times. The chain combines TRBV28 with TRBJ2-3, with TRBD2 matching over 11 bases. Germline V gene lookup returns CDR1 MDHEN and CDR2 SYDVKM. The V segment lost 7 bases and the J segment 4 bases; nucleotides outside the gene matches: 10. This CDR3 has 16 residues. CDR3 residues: CASTRSTSGRADTQYF. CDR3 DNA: TGTGCCAGCACCCGATCTACTAGCGGGAGAGCAGATACGCAGTATTTT. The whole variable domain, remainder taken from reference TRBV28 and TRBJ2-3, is DVKVTQSSRYLVKRTGEKVFLECVQDMDHENMFWYRQDPGLGLRLIYFSYDVKMKEKGDIPEGYSVSREKKERFSLILESASTNQTSMYLCASTRSTSGRADTQYFGPGTRLTVL.

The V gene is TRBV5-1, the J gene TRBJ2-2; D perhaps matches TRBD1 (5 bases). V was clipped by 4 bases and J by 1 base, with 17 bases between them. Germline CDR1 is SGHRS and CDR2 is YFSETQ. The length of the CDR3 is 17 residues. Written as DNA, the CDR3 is TGCGCCAGCAGCCCCGATGGGGCCATCCTGAACACCGGGGAGCTGTTTTTT. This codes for CASSPDGAILNTGELFF.

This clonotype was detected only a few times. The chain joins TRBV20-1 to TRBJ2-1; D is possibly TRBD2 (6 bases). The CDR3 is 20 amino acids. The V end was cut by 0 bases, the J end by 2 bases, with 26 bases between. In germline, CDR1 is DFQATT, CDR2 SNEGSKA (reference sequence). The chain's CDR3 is CSARDRGEGRLVGPYNEQFF. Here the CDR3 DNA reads TGCAGTGCTAGAGATCGAGGCGAAGGACGACTAGTAGGACCCTACAATGAGCAGTTCTTC.

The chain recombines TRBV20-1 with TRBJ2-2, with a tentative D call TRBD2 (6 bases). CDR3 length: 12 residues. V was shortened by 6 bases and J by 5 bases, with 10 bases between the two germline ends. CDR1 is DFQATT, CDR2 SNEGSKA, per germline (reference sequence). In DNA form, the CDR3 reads TGCAGTGCCGGGAGTGGTACCGGGGAGCTGTTTTTT. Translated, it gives CSAGSGTGELFF.

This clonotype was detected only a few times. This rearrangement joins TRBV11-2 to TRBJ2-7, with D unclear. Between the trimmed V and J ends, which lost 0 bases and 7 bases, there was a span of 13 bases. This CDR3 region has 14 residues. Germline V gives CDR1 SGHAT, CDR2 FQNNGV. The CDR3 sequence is CASSLEIQTWEQYF. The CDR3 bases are TGTGCCAGCAGCTTAGAAATCCAGACGTGGGAGCAGTACTTC.

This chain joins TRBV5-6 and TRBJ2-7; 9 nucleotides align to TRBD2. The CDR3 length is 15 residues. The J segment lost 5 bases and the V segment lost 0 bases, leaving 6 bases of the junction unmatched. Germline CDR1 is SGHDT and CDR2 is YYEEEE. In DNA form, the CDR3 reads TGTGCCAGCAGCTTGGTTGCGGGGGGGTTCCACGAGCAGTACTTC. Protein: CASSLVAGGFHEQYF. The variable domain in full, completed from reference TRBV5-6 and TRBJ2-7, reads DAGVTQSPTHLIKTRGQQVTLRCSPKSGHDTVSWYQQALGQGPQFIFQYYEEEERQRGNFPDRFSGHQFPNYSSELNVNALLLGDSALYLCASSLVAGGFHEQYFGPGTRLTVT.

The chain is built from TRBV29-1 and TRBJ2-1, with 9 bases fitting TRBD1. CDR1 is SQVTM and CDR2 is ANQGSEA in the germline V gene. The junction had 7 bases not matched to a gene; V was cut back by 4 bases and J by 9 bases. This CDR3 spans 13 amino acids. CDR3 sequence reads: CSVAGTGSAEQFF. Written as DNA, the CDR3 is TGCAGCGTTGCCGGGACAGGGTCGGCTGAGCAGTTCTTC.